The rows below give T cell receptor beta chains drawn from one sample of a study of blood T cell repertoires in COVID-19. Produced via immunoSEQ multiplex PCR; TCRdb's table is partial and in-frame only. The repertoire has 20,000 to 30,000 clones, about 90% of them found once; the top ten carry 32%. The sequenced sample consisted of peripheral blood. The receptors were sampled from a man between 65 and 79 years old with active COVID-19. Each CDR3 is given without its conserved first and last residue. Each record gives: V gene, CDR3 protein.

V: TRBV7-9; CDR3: ASSPAGDYT
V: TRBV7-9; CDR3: ASSTGDGSSYNSPLH
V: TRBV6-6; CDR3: ASSAYVDTEAF
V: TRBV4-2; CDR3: ASSQEKAGGFTEAF
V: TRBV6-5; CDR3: ASSPSGSTDTQY
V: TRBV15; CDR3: ATSTRTGGDEQY
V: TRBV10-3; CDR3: ATGRDREGQPQH
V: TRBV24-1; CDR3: ATSDFPTSGGTDTQY
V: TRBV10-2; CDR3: ASSDFTSGADTQY
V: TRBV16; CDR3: ASSLLGEKLF
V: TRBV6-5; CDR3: ASSYTSGRADHEQY
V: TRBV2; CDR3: ASSDIRTGGYGYT
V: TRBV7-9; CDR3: ASSFERGPGELF
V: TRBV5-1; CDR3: ASSRTGQGPPGANVLT
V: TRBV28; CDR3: ASSWDSTTNEKLF
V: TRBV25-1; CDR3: ASSEGGVGEKLF
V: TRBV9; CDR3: ASSGSWTGTNTGELF
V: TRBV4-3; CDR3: ASSPAPGQPYGYT
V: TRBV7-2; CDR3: ASSSGQGLGQPQH
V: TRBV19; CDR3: ASTASGTRGPDTQY
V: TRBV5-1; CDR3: ASSPEGGYEQF
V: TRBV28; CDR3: ASSSQFVH
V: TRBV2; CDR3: ASSTSGTGDEQY
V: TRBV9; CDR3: ASSETSATSGEQF
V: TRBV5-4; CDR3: ASSIGLAGGPRTDTQY
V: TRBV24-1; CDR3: ATNEGSRTGELF
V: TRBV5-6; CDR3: ASSPQGVNEQY
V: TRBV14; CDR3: ASSQDRGVNTGELF
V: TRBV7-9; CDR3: ASSFGHNTEAF
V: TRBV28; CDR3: ASSFRQGSGTEAF
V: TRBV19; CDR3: ASSKQGTEQY
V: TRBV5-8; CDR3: ASSLGTDGEKLF
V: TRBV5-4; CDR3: ASSPISEETQY
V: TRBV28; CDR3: ASSFSGSYEQY
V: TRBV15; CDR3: ATSSAGTIQETQY
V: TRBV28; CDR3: ASSVAGAGYYEQY
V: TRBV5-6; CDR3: ASSLLQGISPLH
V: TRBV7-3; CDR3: ASSFGGGGELF
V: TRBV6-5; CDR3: ASKGTANNEQF
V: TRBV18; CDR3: ASSPQRPRRPNEKLF
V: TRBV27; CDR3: ASSFLGRTSEAF
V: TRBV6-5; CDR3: ASRQQGISYEQY
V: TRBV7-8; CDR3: ASSLVQGYSWEQY
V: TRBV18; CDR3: ASLPQGEKDTQY
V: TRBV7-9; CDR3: ASSLADRNEKLF